The present T cell receptor beta chain was sequenced within a study of cytomegalovirus exposure and HLA in healthy donors. This clone was observed a single time. Method: immunoSEQ multiplex PCR; TCRdb's copy keeps in-frame clones and lacks some. The repertoire includes about 98,000 clones, over 75% of them detected once, and less than 7.5% sits in the top ten. This receptor was obtained from a man between 18 and 35 years old in good health and CMV-seropositive. Sequencing was carried out using PBMCs.

CDR3 amino acids: CASSARANYGYTF. CDR3 DNA sequence: TGTGCCAGCAGTGCAAGAGCTAACTATGGCTACACCTTC. The chain recombines TRBV6-1 with TRBJ1-2; D unresolved. V shed 4 bases and J shed 0 bases, with 6 bases lying between them. This CDR3 contains 13 residues. Germline-derived CDR1 and CDR2 are MNHNS and SASEGT.